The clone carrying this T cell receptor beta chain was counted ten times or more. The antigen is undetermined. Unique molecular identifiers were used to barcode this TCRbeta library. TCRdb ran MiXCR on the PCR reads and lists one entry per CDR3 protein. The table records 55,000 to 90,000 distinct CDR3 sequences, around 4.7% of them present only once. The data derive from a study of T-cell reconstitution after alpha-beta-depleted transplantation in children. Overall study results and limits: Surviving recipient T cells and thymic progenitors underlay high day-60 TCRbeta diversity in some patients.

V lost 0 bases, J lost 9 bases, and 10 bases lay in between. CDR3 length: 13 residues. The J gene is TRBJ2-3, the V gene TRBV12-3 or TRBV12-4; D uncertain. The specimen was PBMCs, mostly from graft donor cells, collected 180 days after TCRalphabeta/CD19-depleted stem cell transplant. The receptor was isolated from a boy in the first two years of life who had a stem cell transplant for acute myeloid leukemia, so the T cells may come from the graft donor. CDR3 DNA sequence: TGTGCCAGCAGTTTAGCGCTTCTGCGGACGCAGTATTTT. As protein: CASSLALLRTQYF.